A selection of T cell receptor beta chains follows, all from one sample in a study of blood T cell repertoires in COVID-19. Sequenced by immunoSEQ multiplex PCR; TCRdb stores in-frame clones only, minus some. The table lists a few hundred thousand clones, under 90% of them singletons, with 4.4% in the top ten. The sample was peripheral blood. These receptor sequences come from a man aged 50 to 60 with acute or convalescent COVID-19. Each CDR3 is given with its conserved first and last residue. The order of the fields is clone size, J gene, V gene, D gene, CDR3 DNA, CDR3 protein. D genes are given only for firm matches. The listing skips clone size in some rows; elsewhere it reads once, few, many or a size class.

>NA|TRBJ2-3|TRBV5-5|NA
TGTGCCAGCAGCGTCCGACAGGGAGGTTTGGGTACAGATACGCAGTATTTT
CASSVRQGGLGTDTQYF
>NA|TRBJ1-4|TRBV6-5|NA
TGTGCCAGCAGTTACTCTGGGGGCGGGAAACTGTTTTTT
CASSYSGGGKLFF
>NA|TRBJ1-2|TRBV7-8|TRBD1
TGTGCCAGCAGCCCCGGGACAGCTGGGTATGGCTACACCTTC
CASSPGTAGYGYTF
>NA|TRBJ1-6|TRBV14|NA
TGTGCCAGCAGCCAAGCGAGTTTCGGTTCACCCCTCCACTTT
CASSQASFGSPLHF
>few|TRBJ1-5|TRBV18|TRBD1
TGTGCCAGCTCACGAGACAGGGGGAGATATCAGCCCCAGCATTTT
CASSRDRGRYQPQHF
>once|TRBJ2-1|TRBV7-3|TRBD2
TGTGCCAGCAGCGGGCTAGCGGGGAGCAATGAGCAGTTCTTC
CASSGLAGSNEQFF
>NA|TRBJ2-7|TRBV27|NA
TGTGCCAGCAGTTCCATAGCCTCCGACTCCTACGAGCAGTACTTC
CASSSIASDSYEQYF
>NA|TRBJ2-2|TRBV29-1|TRBD1
TGCAGCGTCCCCATACCGGGACAGGGGAACACCGGGGAGCTGTTTTTT
CSVPIPGQGNTGELFF
>few|TRBJ1-6|TRBV6-5|NA
TGTGCCAGCAGTTACTCAAAAACTAAGGATTCACCCCTCCACTTT
CASSYSKTKDSPLHF
>NA|TRBJ2-7|TRBV9|NA
TGTGCCAGCAGCGTAGGTGCGGGGCCCGCCTACGAGCAGTACTTC
CASSVGAGPAYEQYF
>few|TRBJ1-6|TRBV14|NA
TGTGCCAGCAGCCAAGTGGGCAGGGTTGATTCACCCCTCCACTTT
CASSQVGRVDSPLHF
>NA|TRBJ2-1|TRBV5-1|NA
TGCGCCAGCACCTTAGGTTACAGCCCCAATGAGCAGTTCTTC
CASTLGYSPNEQFF
>NA|TRBJ1-5|TRBV7-3|TRBD1
TGTGCCAGCAGCAAAACAGGGGGTGTCGGTCAGCCCCAGCATTTT
CASSKTGGVGQPQHF
>NA|TRBJ1-2|TRBV15|TRBD1
TGTGCCACCAGCAGAGAGGGGTCCCGGGACAGGGGCTATGGCTACACCTTC
CATSREGSRDRGYGYTF
>NA|TRBJ1-4|TRBV28|NA
TGTGCCAGCAGTTCCCCCCGGGGACGGGGGTCTAATGAAAAACTGTTTTTT
CASSSPRGRGSNEKLFF
>NA|TRBJ1-2|TRBV5-8|NA
TGTGCCAGCAGCTTGGTTGCGGGCTACACCTTC
CASSLVAGYTF
>once|TRBJ1-5|TRBV30|NA
TGTGCCTGCCAGGGTGAGACGGGGGTCGGTCAGCCCCAGCATTTT
CACQGETGVGQPQHF
>NA|TRBJ1-1|TRBV19|NA
TGTGCCAGTAGCCTTGGACTGAGCGTGGAAGCTTTCTTT
CASSLGLSVEAFF
>NA|TRBJ2-2|TRBV7-8|TRBD2
TGTGCCAGCAGCCCGCGGCTAGCGGGGAGGACCGGGGAGCTGTTTTTT
CASSPRLAGRTGELFF
>NA|TRBJ1-2|TRBV5-1|TRBD1
TGCGCCAGCAGCTTGGGTCAGGGGGCCCCCTATGGCTACACCTTC
CASSLGQGAPYGYTF
>NA|TRBJ1-4|TRBV5-1|TRBD1
TGCGCCAGCAGCTTGGTAGCAGGGGGCGTTCGGGAAAAACTGTTTTTT
CASSLVAGGVREKLFF
>NA|TRBJ1-2|TRBV6-2/TRBV6-3|TRBD1
TGTGCCAGCAGTCCCCATCGACAGGGGGCGGGTAACTATGGCTACACCTTC
CASSPHRQGAGNYGYTF
>NA|TRBJ1-4|TRBV7-6|TRBD1
TGTGCCAGCAGCCCGTCCGGGACAGGGACTATAGGGGGCACTAATGAAAAACTGTTTTTT
CASSPSGTGTIGGTNEKLFF
>NA|TRBJ1-6|TRBV27|NA
TGTGCCAGCAGTTTATCGGCAGGGACTAGCTCCTATAATTCACCCCTCCACTTT
CASSLSAGTSSYNSPLHF
>few|TRBJ2-1|TRBV9|NA
TGTGCCAGCAGCGACACCCGGCACAGCTACAATGAGCAGTTCTTC
CASSDTRHSYNEQFF
>NA|TRBJ2-1|TRBV24-1|TRBD2
TGTGCCACCAGTGATTTGACTAGCGGGGACAAGCAGTTCTTC
CATSDLTSGDKQFF
>NA|TRBJ1-3|TRBV4-2|NA
TGTGCCAGCAGCCAGAATACAGCTACTGGAAACACCATATATTTT
CASSQNTATGNTIYF
>NA|TRBJ1-2|TRBV6-2/TRBV6-3|TRBD1
TGTGCCAGCAGTTACCCCGGGGCTGCCGACAGGGACGTCTATGGCTACACCTTC
CASSYPGAADRDVYGYTF
>NA|TRBJ2-5|TRBV5-6|TRBD2
TGTGCCAGCAGCTTGGCTAAAGGGACTAGCGGCGCAGAGACCCAGTACTTC
CASSLAKGTSGAETQYF
>NA|TRBJ2-1|TRBV5-1|TRBD2
TGCGCCAGCAGCTTGACTAGCGGGGGCCTGAACAATGAGCAGTTCTTC
CASSLTSGGLNNEQFF
>NA|TRBJ1-1|TRBV4-1|NA
TGCGCCAGCAGCCAAGACCGAGGTACTGAAGCTTTCTTT
CASSQDRGTEAFF
>NA|TRBJ2-3|TRBV5-4|NA
TGTGCCAGCAGCTTGAACTGGGGGCGAGGAAGCACAGATACGCAGTATTTT
CASSLNWGRGSTDTQYF
>NA|TRBJ2-7|TRBV4-1|TRBD2
TGCGCCAGCAGCCAAGATAGTGGACTAGCGGGAACCTACGAGCAGTACTTC
CASSQDSGLAGTYEQYF
>NA|TRBJ1-2|TRBV3-1/TRBV3-2|TRBD1
TGTGCCAGCAGCCCCGACAGGGGATGGGCTATAGACTACACCTTC
CASSPDRGWAIDYTF
>NA|TRBJ1-2|TRBV29-1|NA
TGCAGCGTTGAAAACAGGCCCCATGGCTACACCTTC
CSVENRPHGYTF
>NA|TRBJ1-1|TRBV6-5|TRBD1
TGTGCCAGCAGGGACAGGGGGCTCACTGAAGCTTTCTTT
CASRDRGLTEAFF
>NA|TRBJ2-7|TRBV2|TRBD2
TGTGCCAGCAGGATTCGTCCGGGGGGGAGCTCCTACGAGCAGTACTTC
CASRIRPGGSSYEQYF